This T cell receptor beta chain derives from a study of vaccination effects on CD4 cells after COVID-19. Details on this clone: Its specificity is unknown.

The repertoire was sequenced with immunoSEQ multiplex PCR; TCRdb's copy has only in-frame clones and lacks some. The top ten hold approximately 8% of the sample, which has nearly 25,000 clones, roughly three quarters seen once. Sequencing in the ViraFEST assay came after antigen-specific CD4+ T cells had been expanded with viral peptide pools, which were used to stimulate PBMC. Cultured cells yielded isolated CD4+ T cells after less than 11 days. The cohort was immunized with two doses of either the BNT162b2 or mRNA-1273 vaccine. Germline CDR1 is SGHRS and CDR2 is YFSETQ. Unmatched junction bases numbered 3, after V lost 0 bases and J lost 0 bases. The CDR3 sequence is 16 residues long.

The clonotype originates from a human donor who received a COVID-19 vaccine. This chain connects TRBV5-1 to TRBJ1-3; TRBD1 matches 7 bases. The sample consisted of CD4+ T cells from PBMCs cultured with SARS-CoV-2 spike peptides, taken after COVID-19 vaccination. The CDR3 coding sequence is TGCGCCAGCAGCTTGGCTGGGACAGTCTCTGGAAACACCATATATTTT. This translates into CASSLAGTVSGNTIYF.